What follows are 4 T cell receptor beta chains derived from one specimen sequenced in a study of blood T cell repertoires in COVID-19. Only in-frame clones appear in the TCRdb table, and some are missing; sequencing was by immunoSEQ multiplex PCR. Among about 140,000 clones listed, around 81% were seen once. What was sequenced was peripheral blood. The receptors shown here come from a human donor in a cohort sampled during active COVID-19.

The chain is built from TRBV25-1 and TRBJ2-1, with a weak D call TRBD2 (6 bases). This CDR3 has 15 residues. The germline V and J ends were trimmed by 3 bases and 0 bases, with 9 bases remaining between them. Germline lookup yields CDR1 MGHDK and CDR2 SYGVNS. The CDR3 loop is CASSEAGTSYNEQFF. In DNA, the CDR3 is TGTGCCAGCAGTGAGGCGGGGACCTCCTACAATGAGCAGTTCTTC.

The rearrangement uses TRBV27 and TRBJ2-1, with D maybe TRBD2 (6 bases). CDR1 is MNHEY and CDR2 is SMNVEV in the germline V gene (reference sequence). This CDR3 is built from 16 residues. Trimming took off 6 bases at V and 0 bases at J, with 15 bases between the two ends. Here the CDR3 reads CASRRTGGSSYNEQFF. The DNA for the CDR3 is TGTGCCAGCAGACGAACCGGGGGTAGCTCCTACAATGAGCAGTTCTTC.

This clone was seen ten or more times. The V and J genes are TRBV6-6 and TRBJ2-3; TRBD1 aligns across 7 bases. This CDR3 contains 16 residues. Unmatched junction bases numbered 10, after V lost 6 bases and J lost 1 base. CDR1 MNHNY and CDR2 SVGAGI come from the germline V gene (reference sequence). The CDR3: CASSRVQGPGTDTQYF. The CDR3 nucleotides are TGTGCCAGCAGCAGAGTACAGGGGCCCGGCACAGATACGCAGTATTTT.

This clone was counted once. The genes are TRBV18 and TRBJ1-1; 7 positions agree with TRBD1. Germline CDR1 KGHSH, CDR2 LQKENI. The CDR3 is 12 residues long. Germline trimming cut 3 bases from V and 11 bases from J; bases unmatched to any gene: 6. CDR3 DNA: TGTGCCAGCTCACCGACAGGGTCCGTCGCTTTCTTT. Protein product: CASSPTGSVAFF.